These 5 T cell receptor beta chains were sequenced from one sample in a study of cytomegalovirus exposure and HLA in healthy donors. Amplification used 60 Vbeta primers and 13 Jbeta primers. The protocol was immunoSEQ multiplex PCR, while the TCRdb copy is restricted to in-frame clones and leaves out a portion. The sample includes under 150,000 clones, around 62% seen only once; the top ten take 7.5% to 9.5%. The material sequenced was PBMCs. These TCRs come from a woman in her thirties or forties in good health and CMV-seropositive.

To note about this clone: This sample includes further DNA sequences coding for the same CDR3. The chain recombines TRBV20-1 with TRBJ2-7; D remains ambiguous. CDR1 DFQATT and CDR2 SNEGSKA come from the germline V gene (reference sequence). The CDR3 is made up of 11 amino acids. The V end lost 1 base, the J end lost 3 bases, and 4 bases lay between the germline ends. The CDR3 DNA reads TGCAGTGCTAGAGGGAGCTACGAGCAGTACTTC. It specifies CSARGSYEQYF.

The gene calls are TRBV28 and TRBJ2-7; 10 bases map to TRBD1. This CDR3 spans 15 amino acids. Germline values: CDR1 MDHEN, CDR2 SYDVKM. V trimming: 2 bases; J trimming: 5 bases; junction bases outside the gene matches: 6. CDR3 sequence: CASSLPGQGVHEQYF. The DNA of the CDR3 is TGTGCCAGCAGTTTACCCGGACAGGGGGTCCACGAGCAGTACTTC. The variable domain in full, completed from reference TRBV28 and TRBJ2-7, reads DVKVTQSSRYLVKRTGEKVFLECVQDMDHENMFWYRQDPGLGLRLIYFSYDVKMKEKGDIPEGYSVSREKKERFSLILESASTNQTSMYLCASSLPGQGVHEQYFGPGTRLTVT.

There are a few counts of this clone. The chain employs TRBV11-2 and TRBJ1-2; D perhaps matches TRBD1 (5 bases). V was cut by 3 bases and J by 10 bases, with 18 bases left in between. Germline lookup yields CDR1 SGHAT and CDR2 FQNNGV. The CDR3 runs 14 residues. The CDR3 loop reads CASSFSTGFVAYTF. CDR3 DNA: TGTGCCAGCAGCTTTTCTACAGGTTTCGTGGCCTACACCTTC.

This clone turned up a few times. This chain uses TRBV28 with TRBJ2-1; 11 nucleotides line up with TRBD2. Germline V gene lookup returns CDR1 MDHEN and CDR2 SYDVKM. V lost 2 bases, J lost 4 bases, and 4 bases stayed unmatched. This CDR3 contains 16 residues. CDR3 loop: CASSLAGLAVYNEQFF. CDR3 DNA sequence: TGTGCCAGCAGTTTAGCGGGACTAGCGGTTTACAATGAGCAGTTCTTC.

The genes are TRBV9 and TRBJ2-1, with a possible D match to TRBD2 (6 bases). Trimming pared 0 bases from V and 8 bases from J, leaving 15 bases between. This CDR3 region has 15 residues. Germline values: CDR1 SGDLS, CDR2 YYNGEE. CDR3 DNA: TGTGCCAGCAGCGTAGACCCGGGACTGAAAGATGAGCAGTTCTTC. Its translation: CASSVDPGLKDEQFF. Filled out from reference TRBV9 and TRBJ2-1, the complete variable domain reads DSGVTQTPKHLITATGQRVTLRCSPRSGDLSVYWYQQSLDQGLQFLIQYYNGEERAKGNILERFSAQQFPDLHSELNLSSLELGDSALYFCASSVDPGLKDEQFFGPGTRLTVL.